This TCR beta chain was recorded in a study of T cells in Graves' hyperthyroidism and ophthalmopathy. CDR3 length: 16 amino acids. The ends were cut back, 1 base at V and 4 bases at J, with 16 bases in the middle. Per the germline V gene, CDR1 is SGHNT and CDR2 is YENEEA. This clonotype came up many times. Amplified regions were TCR beta CDR3 sequences from RNA transcripts. Carried out on the TCR CDR3, a first-round RT-PCR used the HTBI primer set. TCRdb itself ran the multiplex PCR reads through MiXCR, one entry per CDR3 protein. Of approximately 430,000 distinct CDR3 sequences listed, roughly 14% were seen once; the top ten hold over 7.5%.

The gene calls are TRBV11-3 and TRBJ1-1; D perhaps matches TRBD1 (5 bases). The origin of this receptor is a young woman with Graves' hyperthyroidism. The sample was blood. The CDR3 reads CASSLGAGRRCTEAFF. The CDR3 DNA reads TGTGCCAGCAGCTTAGGGGCGGGGCGGCGGTGCACTGAAGCTTTCTTT. The entire variable domain, with the rest obtained from reference TRBV11-3 and TRBJ1-1, is as follows: EAGVVQSPRYKIIEKKQPVAFWCNPISGHNTLYWYLQNLGQGPELLIRYENEEAVDDSQLPKDRFSAERLKGVDSTLKIQPAELGDSAVYLCASSLGAGRRCTEAFFGQGTRLTVV.